Shown below are 8 T cell receptor beta chains from a single sample sequenced in a study of blood T cell repertoires in COVID-19. Clones were sequenced by immunoSEQ multiplex PCR, and TCRdb holds only the in-frame ones, with some missing. This table has some 350,000 clones, 85% to 90% appearing once. Specimen: PBMCs or T cells enriched from blood (not recorded which). These receptors all come from a man between 18 and 29 years old who had recovered from COVID-19.

The V gene is TRBV7-8, the J gene TRBJ1-1; D is unclear. The V end lost 5 bases, the J end lost 5 bases, and 12 bases lay between the germline ends. The CDR3 consists of 13 residues. The germline V gene has CDR1 SGHVS and CDR2 FQNEAQ. This chain's CDR3 is CASSRVSGTEAFF. Here the CDR3 DNA reads TGTGCCAGCAGCCGCGTTTCGGGTACTGAAGCTTTCTTT. Complete variable domain (other parts from reference TRBV7-8 and TRBJ1-1): GAGVSQSPRYKVAKRGQDVALRCDPISGHVSLFWYQQALGQGPEFLTYFQNEAQLDKSGLPSDRFFAERPEGSVSTLKIQRTQQEDSAVYLCASSRVSGTEAFFGQGTRLTVV.

This chain joins TRBV9 and TRBJ2-5; 7 nucleotides line up with TRBD1. J was trimmed by 0 bases and V by 2 bases; bases with no gene match: 1. The CDR3 covers 14 residues. The germline V gene has CDR1 SGDLS and CDR2 YYNGEE. Here the CDR3 DNA reads TGTGCCAGCAGCGTGGGACAGAACCAAGAGACCCAGTACTTC. It codes for CASSVGQNQETQYF. Combining the CDR3 with reference TRBV9 and TRBJ2-5 gives the whole variable domain DSGVTQTPKHLITATGQRVTLRCSPRSGDLSVYWYQQSLDQGLQFLIQYYNGEERAKGNILERFSAQQFPDLHSELNLSSLELGDSALYFCASSVGQNQETQYFGPGTRLLVL.

The chain is built from TRBV5-1 and TRBJ1-5; unclear D gene. Per germline, CDR1 SGHRS and CDR2 YFSETQ. This CDR3 region has 15 residues. Trimming took 0 bases from V and 4 from J, leaving 11 bases between them. The CDR3 DNA reads TGCGCCAGCAGCTTGGGAGGGTATGGGAATCAGCCCCAGCATTTT. Translated: CASSLGGYGNQPQHF. The variable domain in full, with the rest retrieved from reference TRBV5-1 and TRBJ1-5, is KAGVTQTPRYLIKTRGQQVTLSCSPISGHRSVSWYQQTPGQGLQFLFEYFSETQRNKGNFPGRFSGRQFSNSRSEMNVSTLELGDSALYLCASSLGGYGNQPQHFGDGTRLSIL.

The V gene is TRBV7-2, the J gene TRBJ1-6; D gene ambiguous. The CDR3 is made up of 14 amino acids. The V gene lost 2 bases and the J gene lost 5 bases, with 7 bases spanning the gap. CDR1 is SGHTA and CDR2 is FQGNSA in the germline V gene. This chain's CDR3 is CASSLSGDNSPLHF. In DNA, the CDR3 is TGTGCCAGCAGCTTATCAGGTGATAATTCACCCCTCCACTTT. Variable domain in full (rest from reference TRBV7-2 and TRBJ1-6): GAGVSQSPSNKVTEKGKDVELRCDPISGHTALYWYRQSLGQGLEFLIYFQGNSAPDKSGLPSDRFSAERTGGSVSTLTIQRTQQEDSAVYLCASSLSGDNSPLHFGNGTRLTVT.

The table lists this clone with a count of one. CDR3 DNA: TGTGCCACCAGTGACCCGGGGGGGGCGGTCACCGGGGAGCTGTTTTTT. Translated, it gives CATSDPGGAVTGELFF. The chain has TRBV24-1 and TRBJ2-2, with 8 bases identical to TRBD2. Losses at the gene ends were 4 bases for V and 4 bases for J; bases not matched to a gene: 7. The CDR3 runs 16 residues. Germline lookup yields CDR1 KGHDR and CDR2 SFDVKD.

This chain connects TRBV13 to TRBJ2-4, with D possibly being TRBD1 (6 bases). With 5 bases removed from V and 13 bases from J, the gap between germline ends came to 18 bases. CDR1 and CDR2 from the germline V gene are PRHDT and FYEKMQ (reference sequence). The CDR3 has 13 residues. DNA of the CDR3: TGTGCCAGCAGCCCAGAACTCCAGGGGCACCAGTACTTC. This codes for CASSPELQGHQYF.

This sequence joins TRBV11-3 and TRBJ2-3, with a weak D call TRBD2 (6 bases). CDR1 is SGHNT, CDR2 YENEEA, per germline. The length of the CDR3 is 14 residues. The ends were cut back, 5 bases at V and 2 bases at J, with 11 bases in the middle. As DNA, the CDR3 is TGTGCCAGCAGCCCCGGGACTCCCACAGATACGCAGTATTTT. It yields the protein CASSPGTPTDTQYF.

This chain connects TRBV29-1 to TRBJ2-3, with D maybe TRBD2 (6 bases). The CDR3 has 16 residues. Germline V CDR1 and CDR2: SQVTM, ANQGSEA. Between the trimmed V and J ends, which lost 3 bases and 0 bases, there was a span of 16 bases. CDR3 region: CSVETDYFSSTDTQYF. Here the CDR3 DNA reads TGCAGCGTTGAGACGGACTACTTTTCTAGCACAGATACGCAGTATTTT.